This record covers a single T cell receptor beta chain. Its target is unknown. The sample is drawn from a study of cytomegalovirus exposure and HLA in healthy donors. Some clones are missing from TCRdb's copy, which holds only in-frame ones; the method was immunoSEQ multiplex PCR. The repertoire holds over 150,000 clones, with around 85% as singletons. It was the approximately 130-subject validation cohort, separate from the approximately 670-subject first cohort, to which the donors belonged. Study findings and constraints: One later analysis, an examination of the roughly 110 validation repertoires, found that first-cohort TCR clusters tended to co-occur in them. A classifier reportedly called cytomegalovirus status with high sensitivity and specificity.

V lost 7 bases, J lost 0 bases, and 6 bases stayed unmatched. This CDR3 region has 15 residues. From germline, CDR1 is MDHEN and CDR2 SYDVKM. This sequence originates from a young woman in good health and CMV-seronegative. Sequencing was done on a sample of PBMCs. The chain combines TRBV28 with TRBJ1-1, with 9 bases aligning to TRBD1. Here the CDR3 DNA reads TGTGCCAGCATACCGGGACAGGGATTGAACACTGAAGCTTTCTTT. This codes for CASIPGQGLNTEAFF.